Shown below are 21 T cell receptor beta chains from a single sample sequenced in a study of blood T cell repertoires in COVID-19. Only in-frame clones appear in the TCRdb table, and some are missing; sequencing was by immunoSEQ multiplex PCR. This table holds under 150,000 clones, approximately 90% found once. The sample consisted of peripheral blood. The receptors were sampled from a woman aged 70-85 years who had recovered from COVID-19.

Details on this clone: Other DNA sequences of this sample code for an identical CDR3. The V call is TRBV28, the J call TRBJ2-6; D is possibly TRBD2 (5 bases). The germline V gene encodes CDR1 MDHEN and CDR2 SYDVKM. Trimming left V 5 bases short and J 2 bases short, with 10 bases between. The CDR3 runs to 15 residues. The CDR3 coding sequence is TGTGCCAGCAGTCCCCCCGGGGCTGGGGCCAACGTCCTGACTTTC. Amino acids: CASSPPGAGANVLTF.

CDR3: CASSLSGDPAYEQYF. The CDR3 bases are TGTGCCAGCAGCCTTAGCGGGGACCCCGCCTACGAGCAGTACTTC. J is TRBJ2-7 and V is TRBV9; 8 bases align to TRBD2. V lost 4 bases, J lost 2 bases, and 8 bases stayed unmatched. CDR1 is SGDLS and CDR2 is YYNGEE in the germline V gene. CDR3 size: 15 residues.

This clone was picked up a small number of times. V usage is TRBV4-3 and J usage is TRBJ2-3; TRBD1 matches at 7 bases. Trimming took 5 bases from V and 2 from J; bases not matched to a gene: 7. Germline V gene sequence: CDR1 LGHNA, CDR2 YSLEER. The CDR3 spans 15 residues. The CDR3 reads CASSEGQDPTDTQYF. The CDR3 region has the DNA TGCGCCAGCAGCGAAGGACAGGACCCCACAGATACGCAGTATTTT.

This sequence joins TRBV28 and TRBJ1-1, with 8 positions matching TRBD1. CDR1 is MDHEN and CDR2 is SYDVKM in the germline V gene. The CDR3 extends over 12 amino acids. The V segment lost 6 bases and the J segment 7 bases; nucleotides outside the gene matches: 4. CDR3 sequence reads: CASRQGAREAFF. Here the CDR3 DNA reads TGTGCCAGCAGGCAGGGGGCGCGTGAAGCTTTCTTT.

The rearrangement links TRBV11-2 to TRBJ2-3; D perhaps matches TRBD1 (5 bases). The V gene lost 11 bases and the J gene lost 4 bases, with 19 bases spanning the gap. Germline V gene lookup returns CDR1 SGHAT and CDR2 FQNNGV. The CDR3 consists of 14 residues. The CDR3 DNA sequence: TGTGCCGGCGGCCGACAAGGGGCGGCAGATACGCAGTATTTT. It specifies CAGGRQGAADTQYF. The entire variable domain, with the rest obtained from reference TRBV11-2 and TRBJ2-3, is as follows: EAGVAQSPRYKIIEKRQSVAFWCNPISGHATLYWYQQILGQGPKLLIQFQNNGVVDDSQLPKDRFSAERLKGVDSTLKIQPAKLEDSAVYLCAGGRQGAADTQYFGPGTRLTVL.

The V and J genes are TRBV11-2 and TRBJ1-1; 10 bases match TRBD1. Germline V gene sequence: CDR1 SGHAT, CDR2 FQNNGV. This CDR3 is 13 amino acids long. The V segment lost 5 bases and the J segment 7 bases; nucleotides outside the gene matches: 4. The CDR3 bases are TGTGCCAGCAGCCCGGACAGGGGGGTTGAAGCTTTCTTT. Amino acid sequence: CASSPDRGVEAFF.

The V gene is TRBV28, the J gene TRBJ2-2; 16 nucleotides line up with TRBD2. CDR3 size: 18 residues. The germline CDR1 and CDR2 sequences are MDHEN and SYDVKM. The trim removed 7 bases at V and 3 bases at J, leaving 8 bases unmatched. The CDR3 DNA is TGTGCCAGCATCTATGGGACTAGCGGGAGGGCCGACACCGGGGAGCTGTTTTTT. The encoded protein is CASIYGTSGRADTGELFF.

This clone was recorded a few times. CDR3 protein: CASSPGTSGSYEQYF. Written as DNA, the CDR3 is TGTGCCAGCAGCCCCGGGACTAGCGGGAGCTACGAGCAGTACTTC. The V call is TRBV13, the J call TRBJ2-7; TRBD2 matches 14 bases. Looked up from germline, CDR1 is PRHDT and CDR2 is FYEKMQ (reference sequence). J lost 3 bases, V lost 5 bases, and 3 bases had no gene match. The length of the CDR3 is 15 residues. Complete variable domain (other parts from reference TRBV13 and TRBJ2-7): AAGVIQSPRHLIKEKRETATLKCYPIPRHDTVYWYQQGPGQDPQFLISFYEKMQSDKGSIPDRFSAQQFSDYHSELNMSSLELGDSALYFCASSPGTSGSYEQYFGPGTRLTVT.

This chain connects TRBV13 to TRBJ2-1; 8 bases agree with TRBD1. With 5 bases clipped from V and 7 bases from J, the junction kept 4 bases outside the gene matches. CDR1 is PRHDT and CDR2 is FYEKMQ in the germline V gene (reference sequence). CDR3 length equals 13 residues. The CDR3 region has the DNA TGTGCCAGCAGCCACACAGGGGGGAATGAGCAGTTCTTC. It encodes CASSHTGGNEQFF.

The rearrangement links TRBV5-8 to TRBJ1-2, with 8 bases fitting TRBD1. This CDR3 has 12 amino acids. The ends lost 3 bases at V and 8 bases at J; junction bases unmatched: 3. Germline CDR1 reads SGHTS; CDR2 reads YDEGEE. In nucleotides, the CDR3 is TGTGCCAGCAGCTATGACAGGGGCGGCTACACCTTC. This translates into CASSYDRGGYTF.

Here the CDR3 reads CASSGRTRGETQYF. As DNA, the CDR3 is TGCGCCAGCAGCGGCAGGACTAGGGGAGAGACCCAGTACTTC. This chain uses TRBV5-1 with TRBJ2-5; 7 positions match TRBD2. Germline V gene lookup returns CDR1 SGHRS and CDR2 YFSETQ. This CDR3 region has 14 residues. V lost 4 bases, J lost 4 bases, and 7 bases stayed unmatched.

This chain links TRBV19 with TRBJ2-7; possibly TRBD2 for D (5 bases). V was cut by 5 bases and J by 3 bases, with 14 bases left in between. The CDR3 totals 14 residues. Germline CDR1 is LNHDA and CDR2 is SQIVND (reference sequence). CDR3 residues: CASSWASGVYEQYF. The CDR3 nucleotides are TGTGCCAGTAGTTGGGCCTCCGGGGTCTACGAGCAGTACTTC.

The chain couples TRBV19 to TRBJ1-5; 9 bases are shared with TRBD1. CDR3 length: 17 residues. From germline, CDR1 is LNHDA and CDR2 SQIVND (reference sequence). Trimming removed 4 bases from V and 0 bases from J; junction bases left unmatched: 7. CDR3 sequence reads: CASSTRDRVNSNQPQHF. The CDR3 nucleotides read TGTGCCAGTAGTACGCGGGACAGGGTTAATAGCAATCAGCCCCAGCATTTT.

DNA for the CDR3: TGTGCCAGCAGCAAATTGGACAGGGCGGTCTCTCTACCCCTCTCTGGAAACACCATATATTTT. This translates into CASSKLDRAVSLPLSGNTIYF. The chain recombines TRBV21-1 with TRBJ1-3; TRBD1, the table's D call, was not compared with the DNA. TRBV21-1 is flagged as a pseudogene. The CDR3 extends over 21 amino acids.

The chain couples TRBV29-1 to TRBJ2-2, with D possibly matching TRBD1 (5 bases). Germline CDR1 and CDR2: SQVTM and ANQGSEA. The CDR3 covers 13 residues. Trimming removed 5 bases from V and 8 bases from J, with 15 bases in between. Here the CDR3 DNA reads TGCAGCGTTTCGTTTAGGGGCCGGGGGGAGCTGTTTTTT. This gives the protein CSVSFRGRGELFF.

This clone was seen a single time. Other DNA sequences in the sample encode the same CDR3. The V gene is TRBV6-5, the J gene TRBJ1-1; tentatively, D is TRBD1 (5 bases). Trimming removed 0 bases at V and 8 bases at J, with 10 bases between. The CDR3 contains 13 residues. Germline V CDR1 and CDR2: MNHEY, SVGAGI. Here the CDR3 reads CASSYSWRTEAFF. The CDR3 bases are TGTGCCAGCAGTTACTCGTGGCGGACAGAAGCTTTCTTT.

The sample holds one count of this clone. This chain connects TRBV7-3 to TRBJ2-1; 11 nucleotides match TRBD2. The CDR3 covers 15 residues. V lost 5 bases and J lost 4; bases outside the gene matches: 4. The V gene's germline CDR1 is SGHTA and CDR2 FQGTGA. The CDR3 loop reads CASSRRLAGYNEQFF. The CDR3 bases are TGTGCCAGCAGCCGAAGACTAGCGGGGTACAATGAGCAGTTCTTC.

The J gene is TRBJ1-2, the V gene TRBV28; D is possibly TRBD1 (5 bases). V was shortened by 6 bases and J by 5 bases, with 19 bases between the two germline ends. CDR1 MDHEN and CDR2 SYDVKM come from the germline V gene. This CDR3 has 15 amino acids. The CDR3 reads CASSPIPGGGYGYTF. In nucleotides, the CDR3 is TGTGCCAGCAGCCCGATACCGGGGGGTGGGTATGGCTACACCTTC.

The chain links TRBV3-1 (or the pseudogene TRBV3-2) to TRBJ2-1, with 9 bases matching TRBD2. CDR1 is LGHDT, CDR2 YNNKEL, per germline (reference sequence). The CDR3 sequence is 20 residues long. Germline trimming cut 0 bases from V and 9 bases from J; bases unmatched to any gene: 21. The CDR3 sequence: CASSQDSPGVICGRAPEQFF. CDR3 sequence (DNA): TGTGCCAGCAGCCAAGATTCGCCAGGGGTTATATGCGGGAGGGCCCCTGAGCAGTTCTTC.

The gene calls are TRBV12-3 or TRBV12-4 and TRBJ2-7; D not resolved. The length of the CDR3 is 13 residues. Trimming took 6 bases from V and 2 from J, leaving 11 bases between them. The DNA of the CDR3 is TGTGCCAGCAGCCCTACAGTAGCCTACGAGCAGTACTTC. Its translation is CASSPTVAYEQYF.

The chain is built from TRBV4-1 and TRBJ2-3, with unresolved D. The V end lost 6 bases, the J end lost 0 bases, and 16 bases lay between the germline ends. The CDR3 has 16 amino acids. Germline loops: CDR1 MGHRA, CDR2 YSYEKL. CDR3 amino acids: CASRDIRWRSTDTQYF. CDR3 sequence (DNA): TGCGCCAGCAGGGATATACGTTGGCGGAGCACAGATACGCAGTATTTT.